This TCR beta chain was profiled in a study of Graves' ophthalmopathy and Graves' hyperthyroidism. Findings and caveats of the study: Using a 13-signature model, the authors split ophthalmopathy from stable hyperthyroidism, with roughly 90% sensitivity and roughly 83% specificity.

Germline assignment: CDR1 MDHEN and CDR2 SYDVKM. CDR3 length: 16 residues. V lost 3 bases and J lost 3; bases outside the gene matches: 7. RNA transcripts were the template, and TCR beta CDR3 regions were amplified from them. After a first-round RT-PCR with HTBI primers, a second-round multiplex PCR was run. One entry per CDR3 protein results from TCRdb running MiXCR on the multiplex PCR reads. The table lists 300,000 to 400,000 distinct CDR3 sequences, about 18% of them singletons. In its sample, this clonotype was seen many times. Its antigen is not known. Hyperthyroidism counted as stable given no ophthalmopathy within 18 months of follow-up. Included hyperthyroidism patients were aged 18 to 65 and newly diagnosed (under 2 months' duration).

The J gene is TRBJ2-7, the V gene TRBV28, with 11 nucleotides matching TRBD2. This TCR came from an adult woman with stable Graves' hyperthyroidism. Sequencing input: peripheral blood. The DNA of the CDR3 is TGTGCCAGCAGTTTCCGACTAGCGGGGCGAGTCTACGAGCAGTACTTC. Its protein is CASSFRLAGRVYEQYF.